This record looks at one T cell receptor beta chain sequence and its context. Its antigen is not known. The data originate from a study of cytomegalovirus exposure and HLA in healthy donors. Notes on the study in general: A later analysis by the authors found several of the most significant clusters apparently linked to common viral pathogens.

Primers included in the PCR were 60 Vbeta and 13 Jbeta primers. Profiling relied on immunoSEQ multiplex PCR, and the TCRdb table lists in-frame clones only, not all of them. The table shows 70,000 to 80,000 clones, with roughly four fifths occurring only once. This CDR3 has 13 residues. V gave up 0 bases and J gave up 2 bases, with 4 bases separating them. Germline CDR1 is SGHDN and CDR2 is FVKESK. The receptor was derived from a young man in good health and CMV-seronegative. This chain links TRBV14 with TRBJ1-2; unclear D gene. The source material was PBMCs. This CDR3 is CASSQDRNYGYTF. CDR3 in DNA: TGTGCCAGCAGCCAAGACAGAAACTATGGCTACACCTTC.